What follows is one T cell receptor (beta chain) and its context. The data originate from a study of PD-L1 blockade in urothelial cancer. Study context: Patients' histories included 0 to 3 prior chemotherapy regimens. Blood underwent analysis 3 weeks (second dose) and 6 weeks after treatment began.

Germline lookup yields CDR1 SNHLY and CDR2 FYNNEI. This CDR3 contains 15 residues. Trimming at V came to 3 bases and at J to 4 bases, leaving 6 bases not matched to a gene. Assay: immunoSEQ multiplex PCR; the TCRdb copy retains only in-frame clones and omits some. The sample lists 70,000 to 75,000 clones; around 80% were seen once. This clonotype was obtained from a man aged 65 to 85 with urothelial cancer. Sample: PBMCs, taken around atezolizumab (anti-PD-L1) treatment. V is TRBV2 and J is TRBJ1-2, with 9 bases aligning to TRBD1. CDR3 region: CASSEDRGRGYGYTF. The CDR3, as DNA: TGTGCCAGCAGTGAGGACAGGGGCAGAGGCTATGGCTACACCTTC.